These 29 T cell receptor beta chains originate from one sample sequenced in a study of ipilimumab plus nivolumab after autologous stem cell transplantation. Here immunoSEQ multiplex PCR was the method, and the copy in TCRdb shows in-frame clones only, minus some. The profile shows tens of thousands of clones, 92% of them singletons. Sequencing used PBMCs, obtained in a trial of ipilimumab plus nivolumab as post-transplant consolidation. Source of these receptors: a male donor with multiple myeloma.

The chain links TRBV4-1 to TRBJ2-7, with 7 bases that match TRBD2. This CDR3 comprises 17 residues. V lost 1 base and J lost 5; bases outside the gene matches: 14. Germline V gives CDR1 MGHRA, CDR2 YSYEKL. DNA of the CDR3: TGCGCCAGCAGCCAAGGTCCCCTGAGGGCGGGAGACCACGAGCAGTACTTC. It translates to CASSQGPLRAGDHEQYF.

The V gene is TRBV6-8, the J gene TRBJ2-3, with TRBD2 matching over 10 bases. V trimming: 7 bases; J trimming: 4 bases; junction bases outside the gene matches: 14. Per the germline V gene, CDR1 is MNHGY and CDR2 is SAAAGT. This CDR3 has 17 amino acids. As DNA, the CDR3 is TGTGCCAGCACCCCTTGCCCTAGCGGGAGTAGGCCAGATACGCAGTATTTT. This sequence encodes CASTPCPSGSRPDTQYF.

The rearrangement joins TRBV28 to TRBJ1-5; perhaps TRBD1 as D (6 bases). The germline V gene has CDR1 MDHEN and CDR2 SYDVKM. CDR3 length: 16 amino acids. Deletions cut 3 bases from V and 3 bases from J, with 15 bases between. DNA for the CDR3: TGTGCCAGCAGTTTGCTGGGGGGCCCCTCCAATCAGCCCCAGCATTTT. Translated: CASSLLGGPSNQPQHF.

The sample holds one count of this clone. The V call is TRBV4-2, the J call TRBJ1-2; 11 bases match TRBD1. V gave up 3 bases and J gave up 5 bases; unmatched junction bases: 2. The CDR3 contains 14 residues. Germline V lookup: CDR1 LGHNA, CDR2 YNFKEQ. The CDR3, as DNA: TGTGCCAGCAGCCACGGGACAGGGGGTTATGGCTACACCTTC. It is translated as CASSHGTGGYGYTF.

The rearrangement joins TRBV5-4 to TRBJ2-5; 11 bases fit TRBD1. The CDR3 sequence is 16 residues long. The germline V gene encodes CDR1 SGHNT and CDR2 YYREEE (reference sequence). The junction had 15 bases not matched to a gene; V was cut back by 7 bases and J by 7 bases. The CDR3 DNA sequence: TGTGCCAGCGGAATTGCTGGACAGGGGGCTTTAGGGACCCAGTACTTC. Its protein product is CASGIAGQGALGTQYF.

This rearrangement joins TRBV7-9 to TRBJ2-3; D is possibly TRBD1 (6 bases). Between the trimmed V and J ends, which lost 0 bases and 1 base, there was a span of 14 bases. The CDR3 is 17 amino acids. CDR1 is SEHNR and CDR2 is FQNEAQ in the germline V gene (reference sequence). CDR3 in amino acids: CASSLALGRGGTDTQYF. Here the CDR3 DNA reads TGTGCCAGCAGCTTAGCTCTGGGCAGGGGCGGCACAGATACGCAGTATTTT.

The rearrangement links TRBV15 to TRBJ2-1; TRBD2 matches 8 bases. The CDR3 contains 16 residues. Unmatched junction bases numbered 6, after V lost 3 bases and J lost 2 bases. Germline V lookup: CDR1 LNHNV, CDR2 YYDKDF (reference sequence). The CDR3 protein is CATSRKAGAAYNEQFF. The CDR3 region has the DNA TGTGCCACCAGCAGGAAAGCGGGAGCGGCCTACAATGAGCAGTTCTTC.

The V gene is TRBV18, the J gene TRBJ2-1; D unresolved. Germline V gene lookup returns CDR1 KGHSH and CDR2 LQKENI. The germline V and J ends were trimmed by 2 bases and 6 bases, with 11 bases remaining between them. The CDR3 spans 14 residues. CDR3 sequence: CASSPKTAFNEQFF. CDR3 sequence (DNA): TGTGCCAGCTCACCAAAGACCGCGTTCAATGAGCAGTTCTTC.

CDR3 protein: CASSSTGGGELFF. In DNA form, the CDR3 reads TGTGCCAGCAGTTCCACAGGGGGCGGGGAGCTGTTTTTT. V gene TRBV6-1 combines with J gene TRBJ2-2; TRBD1 matches at 8 bases. In germline, CDR1 is MNHNS, CDR2 SASEGT. The CDR3 is 13 residues long. J was trimmed by 7 bases and V by 5 bases; bases with no gene match: 3.

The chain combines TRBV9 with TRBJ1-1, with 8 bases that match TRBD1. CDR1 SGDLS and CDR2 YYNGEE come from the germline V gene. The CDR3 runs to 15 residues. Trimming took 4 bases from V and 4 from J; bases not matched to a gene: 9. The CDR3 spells CASSTGQGSGTEAFF. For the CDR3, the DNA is TGTGCCAGCAGCACCGGACAGGGTTCGGGCACTGAAGCTTTCTTT.

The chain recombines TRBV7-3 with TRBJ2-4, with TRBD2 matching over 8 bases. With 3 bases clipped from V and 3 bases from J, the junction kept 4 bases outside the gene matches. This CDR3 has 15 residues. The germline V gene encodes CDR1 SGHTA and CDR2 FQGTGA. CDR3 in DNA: TGTGCCAGCAGCTTCGGGACTAGGGACAAAAACATTCAGTACTTC. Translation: CASSFGTRDKNIQYF.

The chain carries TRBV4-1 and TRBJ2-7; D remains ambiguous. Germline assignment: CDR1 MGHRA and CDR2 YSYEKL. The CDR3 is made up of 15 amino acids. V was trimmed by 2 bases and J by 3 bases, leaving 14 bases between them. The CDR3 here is CASSQLVVLDYEQYF. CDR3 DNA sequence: TGCGCCAGCAGCCAACTGGTCGTACTGGACTACGAGCAGTACTTC.

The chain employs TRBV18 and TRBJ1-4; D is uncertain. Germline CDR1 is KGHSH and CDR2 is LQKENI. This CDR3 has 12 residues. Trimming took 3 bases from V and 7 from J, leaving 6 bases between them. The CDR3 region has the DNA TGTGCCAGCTCACCGAACGGTGAAAAACTGTTTTTT. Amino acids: CASSPNGEKLFF.

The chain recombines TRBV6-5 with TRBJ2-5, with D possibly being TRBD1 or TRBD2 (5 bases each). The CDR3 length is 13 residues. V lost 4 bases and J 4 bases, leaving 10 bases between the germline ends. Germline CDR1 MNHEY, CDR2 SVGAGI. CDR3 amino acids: CASSWDGSETQYF. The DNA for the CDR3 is TGTGCCAGCAGTTGGGACGGATCAGAGACCCAGTACTTC.

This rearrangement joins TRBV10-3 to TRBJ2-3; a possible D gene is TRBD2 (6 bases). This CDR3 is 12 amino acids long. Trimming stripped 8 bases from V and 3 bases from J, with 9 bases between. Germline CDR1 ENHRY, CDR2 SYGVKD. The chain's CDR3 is CAISAGTDTQYF. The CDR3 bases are TGTGCCATCTCGGCGGGGACAGATACGCAGTATTTT.

DNA for the CDR3: TGTGCCAGCGGCCCCCGAGGACGGGGCCCGGGAGAGACCCAGTACTTC. It encodes CASGPRGRGPGETQYF. J is TRBJ2-5 and V is TRBV7-2; tentatively, D is TRBD1 or TRBD2 (5 bases each). The V end lost 8 bases, the J end lost 4 bases, and 23 bases lay between the germline ends. The CDR3 is made up of 16 amino acids. Per germline, CDR1 SGHTA and CDR2 FQGNSA.

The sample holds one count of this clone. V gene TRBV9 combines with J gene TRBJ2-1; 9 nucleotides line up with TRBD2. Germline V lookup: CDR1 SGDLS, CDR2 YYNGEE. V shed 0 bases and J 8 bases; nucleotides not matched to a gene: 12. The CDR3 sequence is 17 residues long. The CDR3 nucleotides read TGTGCCAGCAGCGTAGTTTCTAGAACTAGCGGGTTCTATGAGCAGTTCTTC. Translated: CASSVVSRTSGFYEQFF.

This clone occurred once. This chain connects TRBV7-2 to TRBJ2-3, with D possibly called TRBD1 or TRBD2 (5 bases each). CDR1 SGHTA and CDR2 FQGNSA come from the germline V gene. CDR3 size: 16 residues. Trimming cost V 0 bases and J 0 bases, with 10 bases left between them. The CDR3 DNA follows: TGTGCCAGCAGCTTAGCTGGGACGACGAGCACAGATACGCAGTATTTT. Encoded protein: CASSLAGTTSTDTQYF.

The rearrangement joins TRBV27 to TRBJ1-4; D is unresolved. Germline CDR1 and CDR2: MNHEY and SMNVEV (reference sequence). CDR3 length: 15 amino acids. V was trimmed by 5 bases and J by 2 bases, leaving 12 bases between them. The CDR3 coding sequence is TGTGCCAGCAGTCCTTTACCCAGGACTAATGAAAAACTGTTTTTT. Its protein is CASSPLPRTNEKLFF.

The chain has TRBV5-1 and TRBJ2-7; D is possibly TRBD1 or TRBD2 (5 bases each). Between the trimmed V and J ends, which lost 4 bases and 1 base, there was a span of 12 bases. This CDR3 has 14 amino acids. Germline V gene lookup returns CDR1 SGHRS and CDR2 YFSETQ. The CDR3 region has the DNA TGCGCCAGCAGCCCTGGGACGGTTTCCTACGAGCAGTACTTC. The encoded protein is CASSPGTVSYEQYF.

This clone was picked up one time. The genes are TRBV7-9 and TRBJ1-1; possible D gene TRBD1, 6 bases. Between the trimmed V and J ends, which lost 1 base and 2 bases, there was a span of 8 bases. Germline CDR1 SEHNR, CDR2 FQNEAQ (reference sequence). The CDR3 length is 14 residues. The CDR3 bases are TGTGCCAGCAGCTTAGGACAGGTAAACACTGAAGCTTTCTTT. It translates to CASSLGQVNTEAFF.

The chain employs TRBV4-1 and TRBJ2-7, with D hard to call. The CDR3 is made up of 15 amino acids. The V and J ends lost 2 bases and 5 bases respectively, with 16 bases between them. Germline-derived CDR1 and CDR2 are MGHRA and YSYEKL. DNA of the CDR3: TGCGCCAGCAGCCAAAAAGGTCTGTTACGGGACGAGCAGTACTTC. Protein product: CASSQKGLLRDEQYF.

CDR3 sequence: CASSQKDRTGELFF. The CDR3 DNA follows: TGCGCCAGCAGCCAAAAGGACAGAACCGGGGAGCTGTTTTTT. The chain recombines TRBV5-1 with TRBJ2-2; the D gene is possibly TRBD1 (6 bases). The V end was cut by 4 bases, the J end by 5 bases, with 12 bases between. The CDR3 covers 14 residues. Germline V gives CDR1 SGHRS, CDR2 YFSETQ. The whole variable domain, remainder taken from reference TRBV5-1 and TRBJ2-2, is KAGVTQTPRYLIKTRGQQVTLSCSPISGHRSVSWYQQTPGQGLQFLFEYFSETQRNKGNFPGRFSGRQFSNSRSEMNVSTLELGDSALYLCASSQKDRTGELFFGEGSRLTVL.

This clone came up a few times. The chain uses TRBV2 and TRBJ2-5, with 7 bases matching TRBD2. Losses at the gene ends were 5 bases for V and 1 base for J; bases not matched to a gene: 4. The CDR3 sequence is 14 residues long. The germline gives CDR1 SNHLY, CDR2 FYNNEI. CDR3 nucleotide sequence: TGTGCCAGCAGTACTAGCGCGGCCCAAGAGACCCAGTACTTC. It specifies CASSTSAAQETQYF.

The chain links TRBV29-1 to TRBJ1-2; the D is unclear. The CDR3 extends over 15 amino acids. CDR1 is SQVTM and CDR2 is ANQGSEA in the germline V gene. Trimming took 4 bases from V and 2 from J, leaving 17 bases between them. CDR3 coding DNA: TGCAGCGTTGTAGTCAGAGCCTCCCTGAACTATGGCTACACCTTC. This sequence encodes CSVVVRASLNYGYTF.

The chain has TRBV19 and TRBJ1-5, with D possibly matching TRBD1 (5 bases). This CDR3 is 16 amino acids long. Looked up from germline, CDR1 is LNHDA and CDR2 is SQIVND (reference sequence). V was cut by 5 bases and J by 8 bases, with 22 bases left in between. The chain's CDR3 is CASSSRDRGLGEPQHF. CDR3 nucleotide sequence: TGTGCCAGTAGTTCCCGGGACCGGGGACTGGGAGAGCCCCAGCATTTT.

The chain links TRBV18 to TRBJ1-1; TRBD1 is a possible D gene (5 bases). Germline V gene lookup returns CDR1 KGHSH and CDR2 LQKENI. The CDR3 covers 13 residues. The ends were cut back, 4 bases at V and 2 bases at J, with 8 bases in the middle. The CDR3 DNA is TGTGCCAGCTCACAGGGACTTAACACTGAAGCTTTCTTT. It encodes CASSQGLNTEAFF.

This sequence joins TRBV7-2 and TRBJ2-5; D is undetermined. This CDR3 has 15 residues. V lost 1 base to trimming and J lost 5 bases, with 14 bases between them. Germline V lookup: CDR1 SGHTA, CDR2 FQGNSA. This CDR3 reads CASSLGSPILETQYF. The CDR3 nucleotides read TGTGCCAGCAGCTTAGGCTCCCCGATCCTCGAGACCCAGTACTTC.

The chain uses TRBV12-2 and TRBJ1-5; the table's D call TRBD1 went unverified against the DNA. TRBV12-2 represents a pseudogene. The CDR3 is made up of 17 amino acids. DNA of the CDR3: TGTGCAAGTCGCGCTCGGACAGGGAGGGAGGGCAATCAGCCCCAGCATTTT. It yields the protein CASRARTGREGNQPQHF.